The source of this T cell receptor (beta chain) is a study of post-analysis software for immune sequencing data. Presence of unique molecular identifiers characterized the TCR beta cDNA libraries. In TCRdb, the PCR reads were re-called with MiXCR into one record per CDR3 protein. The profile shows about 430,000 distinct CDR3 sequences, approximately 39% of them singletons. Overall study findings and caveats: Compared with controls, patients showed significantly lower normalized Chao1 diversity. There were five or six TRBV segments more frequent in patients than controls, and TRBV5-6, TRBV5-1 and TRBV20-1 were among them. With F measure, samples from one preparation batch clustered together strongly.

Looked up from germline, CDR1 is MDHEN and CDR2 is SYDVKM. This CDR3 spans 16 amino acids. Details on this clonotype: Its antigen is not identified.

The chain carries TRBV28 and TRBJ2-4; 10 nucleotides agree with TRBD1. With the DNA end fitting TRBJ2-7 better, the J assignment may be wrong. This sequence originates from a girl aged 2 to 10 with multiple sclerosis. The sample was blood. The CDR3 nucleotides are TGTGCCAGCAGAGTTCCCGGACAGGGGGGCACCTACGAGCAGTACTTC. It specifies CASRVPGQGGTYEQYF.